This T cell receptor (beta chain) originates from a study of cytomegalovirus exposure and HLA in healthy donors. Regarding the study as a whole: Whilst most TCR sequences proved rare, a subset of public TCRs occurred across many donors. Follow-up analysis later connected one missense variant in DCLRE1C with trimming of TCR beta V- and J-genes.

CDR3 length: 15 amino acids. Germline loops: CDR1 SGHRS, CDR2 YFSETQ. Trimming removed 0 bases from V and 1 base from J, with 10 bases in between. Primers: 60 Vbeta forward and 13 Jbeta reverse. Assay: immunoSEQ multiplex PCR; the TCRdb copy retains only in-frame clones and omits some. The top ten clones hold around 4.1% of a sample with about 150,000 clones, around three quarters of them seen once. On this clone itself: Its specificity is unknown.

Input material: PBMCs. The receptor was derived from a woman aged 40 to 50 in good health and CMV-seronegative. J is TRBJ1-1 and V is TRBV5-1; a possible D gene is TRBD1 (5 bases). CDR3 bases: TGCGCCAGCAGCTTGGATGCAGGGTCGAACACTGAAGCTTTCTTT. Encoded protein: CASSLDAGSNTEAFF.